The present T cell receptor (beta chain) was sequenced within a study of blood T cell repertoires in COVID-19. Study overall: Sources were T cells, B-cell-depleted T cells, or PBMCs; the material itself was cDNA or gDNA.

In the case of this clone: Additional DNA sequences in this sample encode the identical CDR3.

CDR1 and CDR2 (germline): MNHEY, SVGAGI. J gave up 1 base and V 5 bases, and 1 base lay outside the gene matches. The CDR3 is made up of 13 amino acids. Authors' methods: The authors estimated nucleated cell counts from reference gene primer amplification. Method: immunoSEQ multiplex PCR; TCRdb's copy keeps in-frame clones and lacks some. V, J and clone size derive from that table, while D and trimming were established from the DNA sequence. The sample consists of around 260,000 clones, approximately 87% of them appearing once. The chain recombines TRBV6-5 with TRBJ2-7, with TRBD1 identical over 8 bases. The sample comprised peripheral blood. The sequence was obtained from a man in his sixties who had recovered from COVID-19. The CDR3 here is CASSRQGSYEQYF. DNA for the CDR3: TGTGCCAGCAGTCGACAGGGGTCCTACGAGCAGTACTTC.